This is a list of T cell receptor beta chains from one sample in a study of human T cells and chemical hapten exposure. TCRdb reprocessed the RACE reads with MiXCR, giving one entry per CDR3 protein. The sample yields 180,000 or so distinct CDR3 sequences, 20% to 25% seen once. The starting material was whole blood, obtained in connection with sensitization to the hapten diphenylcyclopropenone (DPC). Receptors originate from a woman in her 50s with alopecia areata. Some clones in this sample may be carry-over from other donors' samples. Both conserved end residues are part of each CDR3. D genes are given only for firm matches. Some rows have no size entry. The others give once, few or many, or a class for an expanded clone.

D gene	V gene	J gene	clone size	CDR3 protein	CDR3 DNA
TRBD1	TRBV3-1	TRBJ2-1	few	CASSRGRDRGGEQFF	TGTGCCAGCAGCCGCGGCCGGGACAGGGGGGGCGAGCAGTTCTTC
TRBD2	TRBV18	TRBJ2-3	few	CASSPISGTSGTDTQYF	TGTGCCAGCTCACCAATCTCCGGGACTAGCGGCACAGATACGCAGTATTTT
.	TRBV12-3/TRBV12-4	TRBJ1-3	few	CASTIFSGNTIYF	TGTGCCAGCACCATTTTCTCTGGAAACACCATATATTTT
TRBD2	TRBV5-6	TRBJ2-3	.	CASSLGGGGRTDTQYF	TGTGCCAGCAGCTTGGGTGGGGGGGGTCGCACAGATACGCAGTATTTT
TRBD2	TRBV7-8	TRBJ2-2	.	CASSLLTSGSVGELFF	TGTGCCAGCAGCTTACTTACTAGCGGGAGTGTCGGGGAGCTGTTTTTT
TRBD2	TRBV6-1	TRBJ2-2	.	CASSPGLAGGSAGELFF	TGTGCCAGCAGCCCGGGACTAGCGGGAGGGTCGGCCGGGGAGCTGTTTTTT
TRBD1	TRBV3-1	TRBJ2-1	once	CASSRTGWLGNEQFF	TGTGCCAGCAGCCGGACAGGGTGGCTTGGGAATGAGCAGTTCTTC
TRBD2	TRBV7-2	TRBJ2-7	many	CASSLLAGASYEQYF	TGTGCCAGCAGCTTGTTGGCGGGAGCCTCCTACGAGCAGTACTTC
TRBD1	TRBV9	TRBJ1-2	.	CASSVNPRQGAIGYTF	TGTGCCAGCAGCGTCAATCCTAGACAGGGGGCTATTGGCTACACCTTC
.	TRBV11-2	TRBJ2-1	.	CASSLDPVPEQFF	TGTGCCAGCAGCTTAGATCCAGTTCCTGAGCAGTTCTTC
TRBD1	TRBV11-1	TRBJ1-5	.	CASGQGADQPQHF	TGTGCCAGCGGTCAGGGGGCCGATCAGCCCCAGCATTTT
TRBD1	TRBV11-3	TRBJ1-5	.	CATSHGQDRGNQPQHF	TGTGCCACCTCACATGGCCAGGACAGGGGGAATCAGCCCCAGCATTTT
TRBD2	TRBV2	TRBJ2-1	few	CASSELRGTSGSVQFF	TGTGCCAGCAGTGAACTCCGCGGCACTAGCGGGAGTGTTCAGTTCTTC
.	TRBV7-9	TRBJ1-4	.	CASSFSGATNEKLFF	TGTGCCAGCAGCTTTAGTGGAGCAACTAATGAAAAACTGTTTTTT
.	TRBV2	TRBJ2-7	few	CASSLSLGDEQYF	TGTGCCAGCAGTCTGTCCCTGGGGGACGAGCAGTACTTC
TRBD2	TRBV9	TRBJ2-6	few	CASSVAGGSGANVLTF	TGTGCCAGCAGCGTAGCGGGGGGATCTGGGGCCAACGTCCTGACTTTC
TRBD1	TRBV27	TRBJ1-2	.	CASSSLAWDRGPSNYGYTF	TGTGCCAGCAGTTCTCTAGCTTGGGACAGGGGCCCCTCTAACTATGGCTACACCTTC
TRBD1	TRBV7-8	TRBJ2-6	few	CASRGQAADSGANVLTF	TGTGCCAGCAGAGGACAGGCCGCCGACTCTGGGGCCAACGTCCTGACTTTC
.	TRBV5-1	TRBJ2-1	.	CASSPGLTYNEQFF	TGCGCCAGCAGCCCTGGACTAACTTACAATGAGCAGTTCTTC
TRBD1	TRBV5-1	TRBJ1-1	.	CASSSRQGAEAFF	TGCGCCAGCAGTTCCAGACAGGGGGCTGAAGCTTTCTTT
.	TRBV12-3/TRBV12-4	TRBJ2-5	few	CASRASQRSQETQYF	TGTGCCAGCAGAGCCAGCCAGCGGAGCCAAGAGACCCAGTACTTC
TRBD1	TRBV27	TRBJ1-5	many	CASSTGTGFLGQPQHF	TGTGCCAGCAGTACCGGGACAGGGTTTTTGGGACAGCCCCAGCATTTT
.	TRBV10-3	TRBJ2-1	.	CAISDQVTYNEQFF	TGTGCCATCAGTGATCAGGTAACCTACAATGAGCAGTTCTTC
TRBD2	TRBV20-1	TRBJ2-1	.	CSANPSSGSRVQFF	TGCAGTGCTAACCCATCTAGCGGGAGTCGGGTGCAGTTCTTC
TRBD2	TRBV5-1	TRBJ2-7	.	CASSLTSGRALEQYF	TGCGCCAGCAGTCTAACTAGCGGGAGGGCCCTCGAGCAGTACTTC